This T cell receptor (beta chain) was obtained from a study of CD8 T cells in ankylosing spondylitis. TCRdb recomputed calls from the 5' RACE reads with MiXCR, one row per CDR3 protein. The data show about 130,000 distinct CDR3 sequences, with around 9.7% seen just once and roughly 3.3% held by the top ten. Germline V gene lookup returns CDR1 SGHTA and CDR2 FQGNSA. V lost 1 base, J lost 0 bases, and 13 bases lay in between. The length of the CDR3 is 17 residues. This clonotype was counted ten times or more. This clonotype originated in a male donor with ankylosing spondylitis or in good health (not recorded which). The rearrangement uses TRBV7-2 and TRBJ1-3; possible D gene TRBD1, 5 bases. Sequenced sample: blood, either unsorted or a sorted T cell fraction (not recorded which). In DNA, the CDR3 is TGTGCCAGCAGCTTAGAGCCCAGGGAAAGCTCTGGAAACACCATATATTTT. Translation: CASSLEPRESSGNTIYF.